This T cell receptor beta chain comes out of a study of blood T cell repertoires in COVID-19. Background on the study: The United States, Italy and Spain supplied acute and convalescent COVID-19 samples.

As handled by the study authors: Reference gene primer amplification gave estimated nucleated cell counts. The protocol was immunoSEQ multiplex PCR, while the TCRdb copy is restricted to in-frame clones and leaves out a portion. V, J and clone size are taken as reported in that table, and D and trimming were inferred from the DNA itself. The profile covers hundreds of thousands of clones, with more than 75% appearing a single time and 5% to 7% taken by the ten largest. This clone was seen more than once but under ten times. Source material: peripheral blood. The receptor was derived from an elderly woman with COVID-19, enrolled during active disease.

DNA for the CDR3: TGTGCCAGCAGGAGGTTACAGGGAGCGGCTTTCTTT. This translates into CASRRLQGAAFF. The rearrangement uses TRBV28 and TRBJ1-1, with D perhaps matching TRBD1 (6 bases). CDR1 and CDR2 (germline): MDHEN, SYDVKM. CDR3 length: 12 amino acids. The germline V and J ends were trimmed by 6 bases and 11 bases, with 16 bases remaining between them.